This T cell receptor (beta chain) is from a study of blood T cell repertoires in COVID-19. About the research overall: Donors in the United States, Italy and Spain gave samples during acute or convalescent COVID-19. T cells, B-cell-depleted T cells, or PBMCs provided the cDNA or gDNA that served as material.

Per the original methods: Amplification of reference gene primers provided the estimated nucleated cell counts. This table comes from immunoSEQ multiplex PCR, and its TCRdb copy is limited to in-frame clones, with some not included. That table supplies the V and J calls and clone size; D and trimming were determined from the DNA. The top ten hold approximately 0.96% of the sample, which has approximately 360,000 clones, 70% to 90% seen once. V lost 5 bases, J lost 2 bases, and 13 bases lay in between. The CDR3 length is 16 residues. Germline V gene lookup returns CDR1 MGHRA and CDR2 YSYEKL. The study drew participants aged about 18 to 95 years from 20 to 30 US areas.

Specimen: PBMCs or T cells enriched from blood (not recorded which). The TCR sequence derives from a woman between 25 and 40 years old with acute COVID-19. The chain is built from TRBV4-1 and TRBJ2-6; D is possibly TRBD1 (6 bases). The CDR3 DNA sequence: TGCGCCAGCAGCAAAGCAGGGGCTGCTGGGGCCAACGTCCTGACTTTC. This codes for CASSKAGAAGANVLTF.